This T cell receptor (beta chain) was identified in a study of cytomegalovirus exposure and HLA in healthy donors. Study observations and caveats: Earlier analysis found most TCR beta V segments productive about 87% or about 30% of the time.

Comment on this clone: The antigen is unknown.

PCR employed 60 Vbeta and 13 Jbeta primers. TCRdb's table, derived via immunoSEQ multiplex PCR, lists solely in-frame clones and lacks some. The sample has around 150,000 clones; roughly 80% are singletons. The clonotype originates from a young man in good health and CMV-seropositive. Sequencing was performed on PBMCs.

The CDR3 protein is CASSLSGQMNTEAFF. The CDR3 DNA follows: TGCGCCAGCAGCTTATCTGGACAGATGAACACTGAAGCTTTCTTT. The chain carries TRBV5-1 and TRBJ1-1, with D possibly matching TRBD1 (6 bases). This CDR3 has 15 amino acids. V lost 2 bases, J lost 0 bases, and 11 bases lay in between. Looked up from germline, CDR1 is SGHRS and CDR2 is YFSETQ.